The source of this T cell receptor (beta chain) is a study of T cell changes during pregnancy in multiple sclerosis. This table comes from immunoSEQ multiplex PCR, and its TCRdb copy is limited to in-frame clones, with some not included. This sample yields approximately 58,000 clones, of which roughly 89% are seen a single time; 1.4% belongs to the top ten. The CDR3 totals 15 residues. V trimming: 3 bases; J trimming: 5 bases; junction bases outside the gene matches: 6. Germline values: CDR1 LNHDA, CDR2 SQIVND (reference sequence). Material: peripheral blood, obtained in the second trimester of pregnancy. This receptor was identified in a female donor with multiple sclerosis, enrolled in a pregnancy study. The rearrangement uses TRBV19 and TRBJ2-5, with TRBD1 matching 10 bases. In nucleotides, the CDR3 is TGTGCCAGTAGTATCGGACAGGGGGTGGGCGAGACCCAGTACTTC. Translated, it gives CASSIGQGVGETQYF.